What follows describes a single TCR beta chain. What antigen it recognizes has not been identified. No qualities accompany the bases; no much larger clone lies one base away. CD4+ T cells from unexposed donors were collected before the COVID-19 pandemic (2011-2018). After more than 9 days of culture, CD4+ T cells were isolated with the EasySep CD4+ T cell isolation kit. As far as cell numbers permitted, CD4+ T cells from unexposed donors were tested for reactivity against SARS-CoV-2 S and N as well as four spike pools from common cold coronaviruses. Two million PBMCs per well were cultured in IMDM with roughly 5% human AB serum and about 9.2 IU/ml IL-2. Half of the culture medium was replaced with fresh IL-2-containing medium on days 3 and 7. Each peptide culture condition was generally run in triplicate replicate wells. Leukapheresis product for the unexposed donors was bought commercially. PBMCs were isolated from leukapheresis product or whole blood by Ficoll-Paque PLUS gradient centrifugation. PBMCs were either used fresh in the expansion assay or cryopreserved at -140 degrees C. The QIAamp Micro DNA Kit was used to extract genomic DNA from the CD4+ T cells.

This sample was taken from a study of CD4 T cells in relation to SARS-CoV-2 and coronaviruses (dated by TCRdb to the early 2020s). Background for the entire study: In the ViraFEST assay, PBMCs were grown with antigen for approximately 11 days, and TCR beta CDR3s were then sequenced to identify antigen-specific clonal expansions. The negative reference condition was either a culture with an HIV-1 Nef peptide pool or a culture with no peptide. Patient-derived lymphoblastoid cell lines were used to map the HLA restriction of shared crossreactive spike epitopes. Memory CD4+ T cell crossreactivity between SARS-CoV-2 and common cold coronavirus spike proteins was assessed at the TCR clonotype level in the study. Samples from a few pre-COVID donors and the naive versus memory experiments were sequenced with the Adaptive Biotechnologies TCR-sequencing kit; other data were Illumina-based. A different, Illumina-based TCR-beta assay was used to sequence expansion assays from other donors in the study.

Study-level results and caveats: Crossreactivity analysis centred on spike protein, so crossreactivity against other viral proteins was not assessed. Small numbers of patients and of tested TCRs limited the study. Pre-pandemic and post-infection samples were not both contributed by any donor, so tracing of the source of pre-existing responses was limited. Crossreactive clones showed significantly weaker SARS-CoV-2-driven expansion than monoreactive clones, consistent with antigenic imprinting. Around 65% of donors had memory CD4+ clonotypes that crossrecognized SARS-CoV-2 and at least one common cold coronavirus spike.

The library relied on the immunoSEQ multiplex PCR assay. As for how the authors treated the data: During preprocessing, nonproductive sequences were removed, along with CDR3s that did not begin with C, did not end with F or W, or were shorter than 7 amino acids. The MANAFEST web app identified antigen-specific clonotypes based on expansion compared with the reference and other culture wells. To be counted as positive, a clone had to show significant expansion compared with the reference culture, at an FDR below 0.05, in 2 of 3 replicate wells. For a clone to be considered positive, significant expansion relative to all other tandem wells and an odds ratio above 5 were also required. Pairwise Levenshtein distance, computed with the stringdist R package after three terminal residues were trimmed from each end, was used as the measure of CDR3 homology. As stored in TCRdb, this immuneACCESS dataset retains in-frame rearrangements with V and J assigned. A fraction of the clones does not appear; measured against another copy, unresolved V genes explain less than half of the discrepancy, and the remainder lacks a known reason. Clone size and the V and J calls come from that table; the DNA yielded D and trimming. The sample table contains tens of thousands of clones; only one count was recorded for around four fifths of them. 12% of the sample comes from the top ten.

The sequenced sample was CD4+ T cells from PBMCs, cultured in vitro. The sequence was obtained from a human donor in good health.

The CDR3 region: CASSLIGEGGYTF. Here is the DNA: TGTGCCAGCAGCTTAATTGGGGAGGGTGGCTACACCTTC. The sequence is built from TRBV7-9 and TRBJ1-2; there is no confident call for the D gene. In the germline V gene (reference sequence), CDR1 corresponds to SEHNR and CDR2 to FQNEAQ. The CDR3 sequence holds 13 residues, the cysteine and phenylalanine included. CDR3 DNA is the only sequence kept; it has 39 bases, read in frame from the first base. Cut back by 2 bases and 7 bases, the V and J ends lie 11 bases apart.